The rows below give T cell receptor beta chains drawn from one sample of a study of T cells in Graves' hyperthyroidism and ophthalmopathy. TCRdb recomputed calls from the multiplex PCR reads with MiXCR, one row per CDR3 protein. The profile shows a few hundred thousand distinct CDR3 sequences, more than 15% of them singletons. The sequencing input was blood. These receptors originate from a woman between 18 and 29 years old with Graves' hyperthyroidism. CDR3s include the opening cysteine and the closing phenylalanine or tryptophan. Fields, in order: D gene, V gene, clone size, J gene, CDR3 DNA, CDR3 protein. A D gene is named only where the DNA matches it firmly. Only some rows state a clone size, as once, few, many or a class for expanded clones.

D: NA
V: TRBV15
size: NA
J: TRBJ1-1
DNA: TGTGCCACCAGCAGAGCGGGAAACGGGAACACTGAAGCTTTCTTT
CDR3: CATSRAGNGNTEAFF

D: NA
V: TRBV3-1
size: few
J: TRBJ2-4
DNA: TGTGCCAGCAGCCAAGACTCCCTAGCCAAAAACATTCAGTACTTC
CDR3: CASSQDSLAKNIQYF

D: TRBD2
V: TRBV10-3
size: NA
J: TRBJ2-1
DNA: TGTGCCATCAGAGCGGGACTAGCGGTCTACAATGAGCAGTTCTTC
CDR3: CAIRAGLAVYNEQFF

D: NA
V: TRBV3-1
size: many
J: TRBJ1-4
DNA: TGTGCCAGCAGCGGGGACGGCTTAATAGAAAAACTGTTTTTT
CDR3: CASSGDGLIEKLFF

D: NA
V: TRBV2
size: many
J: TRBJ1-1
DNA: TGTGCCAGCAGTAGAACACGGAACACTGAAGCTTTCTTT
CDR3: CASSRTRNTEAFF

D: NA
V: TRBV5-1
size: many
J: TRBJ2-7
DNA: TGCGCCAGCAGCTTGGCAGGACTTTGGGAGCAGTACTTC
CDR3: CASSLAGLWEQYF

D: TRBD2
V: TRBV12-3/TRBV12-4
size: many
J: TRBJ2-1
DNA: TGTGCCAGCAGACCTCCAGAGGGGCTAGCGGCTGACAATGAGCAGTTCTTC
CDR3: CASRPPEGLAADNEQFF

D: TRBD1
V: TRBV10-2
size: many
J: TRBJ1-5
DNA: TGCGCCAGCAGTGAGATGGCCGGGACAGGGGTACTAAGCAATCAGCCCCAGCATTTT
CDR3: CASSEMAGTGVLSNQPQHF

D: NA
V: TRBV6-5
size: NA
J: TRBJ2-2
DNA: TGTGCCAGCAGTTACACGTCTGGGGAGCTGTTTTTT
CDR3: CASSYTSGELFF

D: NA
V: TRBV11-2
size: many
J: TRBJ1-2
DNA: TGTGCCAGCAGCCCACGTAACTATGGCTACACCTTC
CDR3: CASSPRNYGYTF

D: NA
V: TRBV10-3
size: NA
J: TRBJ1-1
DNA: TGTGCCATCAGTGAGTCTATCCCGAACACTGAAGCTTTCTTT
CDR3: CAISESIPNTEAFF

D: NA
V: TRBV24-1
size: NA
J: TRBJ1-3
DNA: TGTGCCACCAGTGATTTCCTGGGGGGCAGGTCTGGAAACACCATATATTTT
CDR3: CATSDFLGGRSGNTIYF

D: NA
V: TRBV19
size: many
J: TRBJ2-1
DNA: TGTGCCAGCAGCATTGGGGCAGGCAATGAGCAGTTCTTC
CDR3: CASSIGAGNEQFF

D: NA
V: TRBV29-1
size: few
J: TRBJ1-1
DNA: TGCAGCGTCAGGGGAATGAACACTGAAGCTTTCTTT
CDR3: CSVRGMNTEAFF

D: NA
V: TRBV20-1
size: many
J: TRBJ2-5
DNA: TGCAGTGCTCAACCTTGGGACCCTCCTATGGAGACCCAGTACTTC
CDR3: CSAQPWDPPMETQYF

D: NA
V: TRBV12-3/TRBV12-4
size: few
J: TRBJ2-1
DNA: TGTGCCAGCAGAACCCGGGGACGAAACAATGAGCAGTTCTTC
CDR3: CASRTRGRNNEQFF

D: TRBD2
V: TRBV3-1
size: many
J: TRBJ2-1
DNA: TGTGCCAGCAGCCAAGTGCGCGGGAGGGTCTACAATGAGCAGTTCTTC
CDR3: CASSQVRGRVYNEQFF

D: NA
V: TRBV9
size: few
J: TRBJ2-1
DNA: TGTGCCAGCAGCGTGAAAGTGCTTAATGAGCAGTTCTTC
CDR3: CASSVKVLNEQFF

D: TRBD1
V: TRBV12-3/TRBV12-4
size: many
J: TRBJ1-6
DNA: TGTGCCAGCAGTTTAGCGCTGGGGACAGGGAGGTCCTATAATTCACCCCTCCACTTT
CDR3: CASSLALGTGRSYNSPLHF

D: NA
V: TRBV6-1
size: many
J: TRBJ2-7
DNA: TGTGCCAGCAGACCGTGGTGGGGTGAAGAGGCCTACGAGCAGTACTTC
CDR3: CASRPWWGEEAYEQYF

D: NA
V: TRBV6-2/TRBV6-3
size: NA
J: TRBJ1-4
DNA: TGTGCCAGCAGTTACCCTTTCGGGACGACTAATGAAAAACTGTTTTTT
CDR3: CASSYPFGTTNEKLFF

D: NA
V: TRBV29-1
size: NA
J: TRBJ2-7
DNA: TGCAGCGTCTCCGACGGTTACGAGCAGTACTTC
CDR3: CSVSDGYEQYF

D: NA
V: TRBV20-1
size: many
J: TRBJ1-5
DNA: TGCAGTGCCAACCGGGACGCGGGCAATCAGCCCCAGCATTTT
CDR3: CSANRDAGNQPQHF

D: NA
V: TRBV5-6
size: many
J: TRBJ2-6
DNA: TGTGCCAGCAAAGCGCAAACCTTCTCTGGGGCCAACGTCCTGACTTTC
CDR3: CASKAQTFSGANVLTF

D: NA
V: TRBV11-2
size: many
J: TRBJ2-7
DNA: TGTGCCAGCAGCTCCTCCTCAGGGGCTCTCTCCTACGAGCAGTACTTC
CDR3: CASSSSSGALSYEQYF

D: NA
V: TRBV7-9
size: NA
J: TRBJ2-7
DNA: TGTGCCAGCAGCTCTCAATATACCTACGAGCAGTGCTTC
CDR3: CASSSQYTYEQCF

D: TRBD1
V: TRBV5-1
size: few
J: TRBJ1-1
DNA: TGCGCCAGCAATCAGGGGGATTGGGACACTGAAGCTTTCTTT
CDR3: CASNQGDWDTEAFF

D: TRBD1
V: TRBV6-1
size: many
J: TRBJ2-5
DNA: TGTGCCAGCAGTGCACAGGGGTTGGTGTACAAGACCCAGTACTTC
CDR3: CASSAQGLVYKTQYF

D: NA
V: TRBV2
size: many
J: TRBJ1-1
DNA: TGTGCCAGCAGTGTACTACCGGGAGGGGACACTGAAGCTTTCTTT
CDR3: CASSVLPGGDTEAFF

D: TRBD1
V: TRBV6-1
size: many
J: TRBJ2-7
DNA: TGTGCCAGCATCGGGACAGTTTCCTACGAGCAGTACTTC
CDR3: CASIGTVSYEQYF

D: TRBD1
V: TRBV20-1
size: many
J: TRBJ2-5
DNA: TGCAGTGCGAGGGACAGCCGGTTGGGAGAGACCCAGTACTTC
CDR3: CSARDSRLGETQYF

D: TRBD1
V: TRBV2
size: many
J: TRBJ2-5
DNA: TGTGCCAGAGAGGGACAGACCCAAGAGACCCAGTACTTC
CDR3: CAREGQTQETQYF

D: NA
V: TRBV29-1
size: NA
J: TRBJ1-2
DNA: TGCAGCGTTGAGGGTAGATTTAACTATGGCTACACCTTC
CDR3: CSVEGRFNYGYTF

D: TRBD2
V: TRBV5-6
size: NA
J: TRBJ2-4
DNA: TGTGCCAGCAGCTTTAGCGGGGCGGCCTCGGGAAACATTCAGTACTTC
CDR3: CASSFSGAASGNIQYF

D: NA
V: TRBV4-1
size: few
J: TRBJ2-7
DNA: TGCGCCAGCAGCCAGCACAGCTACGAGCAGTACTTC
CDR3: CASSQHSYEQYF

D: NA
V: TRBV20-1
size: few
J: TRBJ1-6
DNA: TGCAGTGCCTCCAAACCGAGCTCCTATAATTCACCCCTCCACTTT
CDR3: CSASKPSSYNSPLHF

D: TRBD1
V: TRBV7-9
size: many
J: TRBJ2-7
DNA: TGTGCCAGCAGCTTAGCGCCAAAACAGGGGACCTACGAGCAGTACTTC
CDR3: CASSLAPKQGTYEQYF

D: TRBD2
V: TRBV11-2
size: many
J: TRBJ2-1
DNA: TGTGCCAGCAGCTTGAGACTAGCGGGACCGGCCGCCTACAATGAGCAGTTCTTC
CDR3: CASSLRLAGPAAYNEQFF

D: TRBD1
V: TRBV4-1
size: few
J: TRBJ1-6
DNA: TGCGCCAGCAGCCAAACGGACAGGGGGAGCACCTATAATTCACCCCTCCACTTT
CDR3: CASSQTDRGSTYNSPLHF

D: NA
V: TRBV5-1
size: NA
J: TRBJ1-2
DNA: TGCGCCAGCAGCTCGCATGGGGGCTCTGGCTACACCTTC
CDR3: CASSSHGGSGYTF

D: NA
V: TRBV2
size: few
J: TRBJ2-7
DNA: TGTGCCAGCAGTGTGGGGCAGGCCGGGATCTACGAGCAGTACTTC
CDR3: CASSVGQAGIYEQYF

D: NA
V: TRBV27
size: many
J: TRBJ2-3
DNA: TGTGCCAGCAGGGGTCTGGGGGCTAGCACAGATACGCAGTATTTT
CDR3: CASRGLGASTDTQYF

D: TRBD1
V: TRBV19
size: many
J: TRBJ1-5
DNA: TGTGCCAGTAGTAAGACAGGGGCCGGCAATCAGCCCCAGCATTTT
CDR3: CASSKTGAGNQPQHF

D: TRBD2
V: TRBV6-5
size: many
J: TRBJ2-7
DNA: TGTGCCAGCAGTTACGCCGGGAGGACCTACGAGCAGTACTTC
CDR3: CASSYAGRTYEQYF

D: NA
V: TRBV6-1
size: few
J: TRBJ1-1
DNA: TGTGCCAGCAGCCAGGGGTTTAACACTGAAGCTTTCTTT
CDR3: CASSQGFNTEAFF

D: TRBD2
V: TRBV12-3/TRBV12-4
size: NA
J: TRBJ2-1
DNA: TGTGCCAGCCTTTGGACTAGCGGGGGGGCTGGAGAGCAGTTCTTC
CDR3: CASLWTSGGAGEQFF

D: NA
V: TRBV27
size: few
J: TRBJ2-1
DNA: TGTGCCAGCAGTTTACCGGCGTTTCGGGAACAATTTGATGAGCAGTTCTTC
CDR3: CASSLPAFREQFDEQFF

D: TRBD2
V: TRBV2
size: many
J: TRBJ2-1
DNA: TGTGCCAGCAGAGAGCTAGCGGGAGTCTCGGGTGAGCAGTTCTTC
CDR3: CASRELAGVSGEQFF

D: NA
V: TRBV28
size: many
J: TRBJ1-5
DNA: TGTGCCAGCAGCAAGAACAGGGCGCCAAGCAATCAGCCCCAGCATTTT
CDR3: CASSKNRAPSNQPQHF

D: NA
V: TRBV7-8
size: many
J: TRBJ1-1
DNA: TGTGCCAGCAGGTCTCTTCCCATGAGGACGGTCACTGAAGCTTTCTTT
CDR3: CASRSLPMRTVTEAFF

D: NA
V: TRBV7-2
size: NA
J: TRBJ1-2
DNA: TGTGCCAGCAGCTTAGTCCGGTCCGAAAGGTACACCTTC
CDR3: CASSLVRSERYTF